The sequence of this T cell receptor (beta chain) was determined in a study of cytomegalovirus exposure and HLA in healthy donors. The study, taken as a whole, reports: CMV antigen specificity of a few CMV-associated chains was confirmed in vitro.

Looked up from germline, CDR1 is SNHLY and CDR2 is FYNNEI. The CDR3 is made up of 14 amino acids. Trimming pared 6 bases from V and 1 base from J, leaving 12 bases between. The table came from immunoSEQ multiplex PCR; TCRdb's copy has only in-frame clones and leaves some out. Here the sample spans 150,000 to 200,000 clones, about 81% being singletons. Details on this clone: Its cognate antigen is unknown.

The donors were members of the validation cohort comprising over 100 subjects, separate from the roughly 680-subject first cohort. Sequencing used PBMCs. The TCR sequence derives from a woman in her 30s in good health and CMV-seronegative. The chain recombines TRBV2 with TRBJ1-1, with TRBD1 as a possible D gene (5 bases). The CDR3, as DNA: TGTGCCAGCAGCGACCGGGGGGGGAACACTGAAGCTTTCTTT. This gives the protein CASSDRGGNTEAFF. Filled out from reference TRBV2 and TRBJ1-1, the complete variable domain reads EPEVTQTPSHQVTQMGQEVILRCVPISNHLYFYWYRQILGQKVEFLVSFYNNEISEKSEIFDDQFSVERPDGSNFTLKIRSTKLEDSAMYFCASSDRGGNTEAFFGQGTRLTVV.